This T cell receptor (beta chain) was recovered during a study of human T cells and chemical hapten exposure. The overall study: The study sensitized with 2% DPC on a 2 cm by 2 cm patch of upper inner arm skin. The variation in per-sample TCR yields arose mainly from small differences in pooled library volumes. Study outcomes and limitations: Those TCRs sitting above 1 in 1000 frequency stayed the same with DPC sensitization.

TCRdb itself ran the RACE reads through MiXCR, one entry per CDR3 protein. The repertoire holds about 120,000 distinct CDR3 sequences, approximately 12% seen once, with around 2.8% in the top ten. Documented time point: pre-sensitization, week 0. The treatment here: therapeutic diphenylcyclopropenone sensitization with weekly scalp DPC. Notes on this clonotype: Its antigen is as yet unknown.

The CDR3 covers 12 residues. Per germline, CDR1 MDHEN and CDR2 SYDVKM. The V and J ends lost 4 bases and 5 bases respectively, with 9 bases between them. The specimen comprised whole blood, sampled in connection with sensitization to the hapten diphenylcyclopropenone (DPC). The receptor was derived from a woman aged 18-29 years with alopecia areata. Some clones in this sample may be carry-over from other donors' samples. V and J are TRBV28 and TRBJ2-7; possible D gene TRBD1, 6 bases. CDR3 amino acids: CASSYRVHEQYF. CDR3 nucleotides: TGTGCCAGCAGTTACAGGGTCCACGAGCAGTACTTC.